A selection of T cell receptor beta chains follows, all from one sample in a study of blood T cell repertoires in COVID-19. The assay was immunoSEQ multiplex PCR, and TCRdb's table has in-frame clones only and misses some. This table has under 250,000 clones, roughly 80% appearing once. The sequencing input was peripheral blood. The source is a woman between 55 and 75 years old with active or convalescent COVID-19. The conserved cysteine and the conserved F or W are not part of the CDR3 here. The order of the fields is V gene, CDR3 protein.

v_gene: TRBV29-1
CDR3aa: SVERGTGGNTQY

v_gene: TRBV27
CDR3aa: ASSLLREGYGYT

v_gene: TRBV3-1/TRBV3-2
CDR3aa: ASSPVPGQGGYGYT

v_gene: TRBV27
CDR3aa: ASSLSQDQPQH

v_gene: TRBV6-1
CDR3aa: ASSEAWLAGSNEQF

v_gene: TRBV10-3
CDR3aa: AISSSGSSYNEQF

v_gene: TRBV30
CDR3aa: AWSTRQGFRTDTQY

v_gene: TRBV18
CDR3aa: ASSSMTGAAYNEQF

v_gene: TRBV7-2
CDR3aa: ASSPTGGDEKLF

v_gene: TRBV5-1
CDR3aa: ASSLSGHHTDTQY

v_gene: TRBV6-6
CDR3aa: ASSYGLAGDNEQF

v_gene: TRBV6-5
CDR3aa: ASSYDGNTQY

v_gene: TRBV6-1
CDR3aa: ASSEAPGGSSPLH

v_gene: TRBV10-3
CDR3aa: AISPAGLEGNEQF

v_gene: TRBV7-2
CDR3aa: ASSLRLGSYGYT

v_gene: TRBV7-3
CDR3aa: ASSQNRVTGELF

v_gene: TRBV4-2
CDR3aa: ASSQDRSGPSGKNYEQY

v_gene: TRBV10-2
CDR3aa: ASKGHLYNEQF

v_gene: TRBV9
CDR3aa: ASSVSGWDTQY

v_gene: TRBV4-2
CDR3aa: ASSQGELQGLKGYNSPLH